The source of this T cell receptor beta chain is a study of vaccination effects on CD4 cells after COVID-19. This table comes from immunoSEQ multiplex PCR, and its TCRdb copy is limited to in-frame clones, with some not included. The sample carries around 69,000 clones, just under 75% recorded once. Ahead of sequencing, the ViraFEST assay grew antigen-specific CD4+ T cells using viral peptide pools. A 10-day culture period preceded the isolation of CD4+ T cells. The participants, recipients of two vaccine doses, got either BNT162b2 or mRNA-1273. Germline trimming cut 6 bases from V and 4 bases from J; bases unmatched to any gene: 4. Looked up from germline, CDR1 is MNHEY and CDR2 is SVGAGI. The CDR3 consists of 14 residues. Note on this clone: Its antigen is not identified.

This clonotype originated in a human donor who received a COVID-19 vaccine. J is TRBJ2-3 and V is TRBV6-5; 10 positions agree with TRBD2. The source material was CD4+ T cells from PBMCs cultured with HCoV-229E spike peptides, sampled after COVID-19 vaccination. CDR3 in DNA: TGTGCCAGCAGGCCAGCGGGGGGGCCAGATACGCAGTATTTT. Translating it yields CASRPAGGPDTQYF.